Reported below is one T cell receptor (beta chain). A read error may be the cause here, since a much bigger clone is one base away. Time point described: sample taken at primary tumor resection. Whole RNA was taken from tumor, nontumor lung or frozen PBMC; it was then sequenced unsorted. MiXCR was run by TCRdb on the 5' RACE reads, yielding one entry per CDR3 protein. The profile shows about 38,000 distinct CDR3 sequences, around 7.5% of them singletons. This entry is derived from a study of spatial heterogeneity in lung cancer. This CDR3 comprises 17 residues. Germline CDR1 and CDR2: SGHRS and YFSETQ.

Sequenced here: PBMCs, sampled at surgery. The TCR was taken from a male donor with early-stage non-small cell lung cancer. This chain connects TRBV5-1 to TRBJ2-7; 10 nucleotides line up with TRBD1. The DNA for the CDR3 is TGCGCCAGCAGCCCACATGGGGGGACAGGGGCTTCCTTCGAGCAGTACGTC. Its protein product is CASSPHGGTGASFEQYV.